This passage covers 24 T cell receptor beta chains from one sample sequenced in a study of T-cell reconstitution after alpha-beta-depleted transplantation in children. Molecular barcoding with unique molecular identifiers was used for the TCRbeta library. TCRdb itself ran the PCR reads through MiXCR, one entry per CDR3 protein. The sample shows 380,000 or so distinct CDR3 sequences, about an eighth of them seen only once. The source material was PBMCs, sampled from the stem cell graft. The source is a human donor who donated a stem cell graft to a child with Fanconi anemia.

The J gene is TRBJ1-4, the V gene TRBV10-3; no clear D. Deletions cut 2 bases from V and 2 bases from J, with 9 bases between. Germline V gene sequence: CDR1 ENHRY, CDR2 SYGVKD. The CDR3 loop spans 15 amino acids. The CDR3 here is CAISELSFTNEKLFF. The CDR3 region has the DNA TGTGCCATCAGTGAGCTATCCTTCACTAATGAAAAACTGTTTTTT.

This chain connects TRBV5-1 to TRBJ2-5, with D possibly TRBD1 on 6 matching bases. Trimming left V 4 bases short and J 7 bases short, with 20 bases between. The CDR3 is made up of 15 amino acids. Germline values: CDR1 SGHRS, CDR2 YFSETQ. The CDR3 DNA reads TGCGCCAGCAGCCCCCGGGACATAATTCGTGGGACCCAGTACTTC. Translation: CASSPRDIIRGTQYF.

The J gene is TRBJ1-1, the V gene TRBV7-2, with a tentative D call TRBD1 (6 bases). This CDR3 is 13 amino acids long. The V end was cut by 4 bases, the J end by 8 bases, with 14 bases between. The germline V gene has CDR1 SGHTA and CDR2 FQGNSA. The CDR3 region is CASSYRAEIEAFF. The CDR3 DNA sequence: TGTGCCAGCAGCTACAGGGCTGAAATCGAAGCTTTCTTT. The complete variable domain, with remaining parts taken from reference TRBV7-2 and TRBJ1-1, reads GAGVSQSPSNKVTEKGKDVELRCDPISGHTALYWYRQSLGQGLEFLIYFQGNSAPDKSGLPSDRFSAERTGGSVSTLTIQRTQQEDSAVYLCASSYRAEIEAFFGQGTRLTVV.

This clonotype was seen only a few times. The rearrangement links TRBV4-3 to TRBJ2-6; perhaps TRBD1 as D (6 bases). The CDR3 extends over 16 amino acids. Germline CDR1 and CDR2: LGHNA and YSLEER. Trimming pared 3 bases from V and 2 bases from J, leaving 11 bases between. CDR3 region: CASSQGARPGANVLTF. DNA of the CDR3: TGCGCCAGCAGCCAGGGGGCGCGACCTGGGGCCAACGTCCTGACTTTC.

This chain connects TRBV5-6 to TRBJ1-1; D uncertain. The CDR3 sequence is 12 residues long. V lost 3 bases, J lost 3 bases, and 6 bases lay in between. Germline assignment: CDR1 SGHDT and CDR2 YYEEEE. The CDR3 is CASSSSYTEAFF. The CDR3 DNA is TGTGCCAGCAGCTCAAGTTACACTGAAGCTTTCTTT.

This clonotype is termed medium-sized. The rearrangement links TRBV5-6 to TRBJ2-2; possibly TRBD1 or TRBD2 for D (5 bases each). Germline V CDR1 and CDR2: SGHDT, YYEEEE. The ends were cut back, 2 bases at V and 6 bases at J, with 8 bases in the middle. This CDR3 spans 13 amino acids. CDR3: CASSFRGPGELFF. Here the CDR3 DNA reads TGTGCCAGCAGCTTTCGGGGCCCCGGGGAGCTGTTTTTT.

This clonotype was detected a few times. CDR3 loop: CACLRPMNTGELFF. DNA for the CDR3: TGTGCCTGCCTCAGGCCGATGAACACCGGGGAGCTGTTTTTT. V and J are TRBV30 and TRBJ2-2, with D hard to call. This CDR3 region has 14 residues. Germline V lookup: CDR1 GTSNPN, CDR2 SVGIG (reference sequence). Between the trimmed V and J ends, which lost 6 bases and 1 base, there was a span of 12 bases.

The chain recombines TRBV4-3 with TRBJ1-1; D is perhaps TRBD1 (6 bases). Trimming shortened V by 0 bases and J by 9 bases, and 11 bases separated the two germline ends. Germline values: CDR1 LGHNA, CDR2 YSLEER. This CDR3 contains 13 residues. This CDR3 is CASSQEWGAQAFF. The CDR3, as DNA: TGCGCCAGCAGCCAAGAGTGGGGGGCCCAAGCTTTCTTT.

This clonotype has a handful of counts. The V call is TRBV19, the J call TRBJ2-1; either TRBD1 or TRBD2 may supply D (5 bases each). Between the trimmed V and J ends, which lost 7 bases and 0 bases, there was a span of 16 bases. The germline V gene encodes CDR1 LNHDA and CDR2 SQIVND (reference sequence). The CDR3 totals 16 residues. The CDR3 is CASTPRGPSSYNEQFF. CDR3 in DNA: TGTGCCAGTACCCCTCGGGGCCCGAGCTCCTACAATGAGCAGTTCTTC. The complete variable domain, with remaining parts taken from reference TRBV19 and TRBJ2-1, reads DGGITQSPKYLFRKEGQNVTLSCEQNLNHDAMYWYRQDPGQGLRLIYYSQIVNDFQKGDIAEGYSVSREKKESFPLTVTSAQKNPTAFYLCASTPRGPSSYNEQFFGPGTRLTVL.

This chain links TRBV20-1 with TRBJ1-1, with TRBD1 matching 8 bases. V gave up 3 bases and J gave up 2 bases; unmatched junction bases: 2. Germline V gene lookup returns CDR1 DFQATT and CDR2 SNEGSKA (reference sequence). The CDR3 sequence is 13 residues long. CDR3 loop: CSASQGANTEAFF. Written as DNA, the CDR3 is TGCAGTGCTAGTCAGGGGGCTAACACTGAAGCTTTCTTT.

The chain joins TRBV7-2 to TRBJ2-3; TRBD2 matches at 9 bases. Trimming took 4 bases from V and 5 from J; bases not matched to a gene: 13. Germline assignment: CDR1 SGHTA and CDR2 FQGNSA. The CDR3 has 17 residues. The CDR3 DNA sequence: TGTGCCAGCAGCTCACAATGGCGGGGGGGCCTCGGAGATACGCAGTATTTT. As protein: CASSSQWRGGLGDTQYF.

This clonotype appeared many times. This chain links TRBV28 with TRBJ2-3; D might be TRBD1 (6 bases). Trimming stripped 5 bases from V and 5 bases from J, with 17 bases between. This CDR3 is built from 15 residues. CDR1 is MDHEN, CDR2 SYDVKM, per germline. CDR3 residues: CASSLAGVGVDTQYF. The CDR3 DNA reads as TGTGCCAGCAGTCTTGCAGGGGTCGGTGTAGATACGCAGTATTTT. The variable domain in full, with the rest retrieved from reference TRBV28 and TRBJ2-3, is DVKVTQSSRYLVKRTGEKVFLECVQDMDHENMFWYRQDPGLGLRLIYFSYDVKMKEKGDIPEGYSVSREKKERFSLILESASTNQTSMYLCASSLAGVGVDTQYFGPGTRLTVL.

The chain couples TRBV20-1 to TRBJ2-3; 9 positions agree with TRBD2. Germline V gives CDR1 DFQATT, CDR2 SNEGSKA (reference sequence). The CDR3 runs 13 residues. The J segment lost 14 bases and the V segment lost 6 bases, leaving 15 bases of the junction unmatched. CDR3 nucleotides: TGCAGTGCCGAATCGGCGGGGGGGGCGGTTCGGTATTTT. This codes for CSAESAGGAVRYF.

The V gene is TRBV11-2, the J gene TRBJ2-1; D might be TRBD2 (5 bases). This CDR3 spans 14 amino acids. CDR1 SGHAT and CDR2 FQNNGV come from the germline V gene. The V and J ends lost 5 bases and 7 bases respectively, with 15 bases between them. For the CDR3, the DNA is TGTGCCAGCAGCCCCCAGATTAGCGAGAATGAGCAGTTCTTC. Translated, it gives CASSPQISENEQFF. The full variable domain, with the rest looked up from reference TRBV11-2 and TRBJ2-1, is EAGVAQSPRYKIIEKRQSVAFWCNPISGHATLYWYQQILGQGPKLLIQFQNNGVVDDSQLPKDRFSAERLKGVDSTLKIQPAKLEDSAVYLCASSPQISENEQFFGPGTRLTVL.

This clonotype came up many times. The chain is built from TRBV7-2 and TRBJ1-2; maybe TRBD1 (6 bases). The germline V and J ends were trimmed by 3 bases and 2 bases, with 7 bases remaining between them. CDR1 is SGHTA, CDR2 FQGNSA, per germline. This CDR3 has 13 residues. Here the CDR3 DNA reads TGTGCCAGCAGCTTCGACAGGAACTATGGCTACACCTTC. Translating gives CASSFDRNYGYTF.

The chain employs TRBV5-1 and TRBJ2-1, with 8 bases lining up with TRBD2. The CDR3 sequence is 15 residues long. Germline-derived CDR1 and CDR2 are SGHRS and YFSETQ. J gave up 5 bases and V 4 bases, and 8 bases lay outside the gene matches. The CDR3 loop reads CASSPGGGDDNEQFF. In nucleotides, the CDR3 is TGCGCCAGCAGCCCGGGGGGGGGCGATGACAATGAGCAGTTCTTC.

This clonotype came up a few times. The chain couples TRBV9 to TRBJ1-1; the match to TRBD1 covers 8 bases. This CDR3 region has 15 residues. J was trimmed by 3 bases and V by 4 bases; bases with no gene match: 8. Germline values: CDR1 SGDLS, CDR2 YYNGEE. The CDR3 DNA is TGTGCCAGCAGCCTAACGCCGGACAGGGACACTGAAGCTTTCTTT. Its translation is CASSLTPDRDTEAFF.

This chain joins TRBV11-1 and TRBJ1-6, with 7 bases lining up with TRBD1. The CDR3 length is 14 residues. Germline V gene data show CDR1 as SGHAT and CDR2 as FQDESV (reference sequence). Germline trimming cut 5 bases from V and 14 bases from J; bases unmatched to any gene: 12. The CDR3 region is CASSPAGTDFSLHF. In DNA, the CDR3 is TGTGCCAGCAGCCCCGCCGGGACAGATTTTTCCCTCCACTTT. Based on the CDR3 plus reference TRBV11-1 and TRBJ1-6, the full variable domain is EAEVAQSPRYKITEKSQAVAFWCDPISGHATLYWYRQILGQGPELLVQFQDESVVDDSQLPKDRFSAERLKGVDSTLKIQPAELGDSAMYLCASSPAGTDFSLHFGNGTRLTVT.

This clonotype was counted only a few times. This chain connects TRBV5-6 to TRBJ2-1, with no clear D. This CDR3 has 16 residues. V dropped 4 bases and J dropped 7 bases, with 21 bases sitting between them. CDR1 and CDR2 from the germline V gene are SGHDT and YYEEEE. The CDR3 region is CASSPLPSDGWNEQFF. CDR3 sequence (DNA): TGTGCCAGCAGCCCCCTCCCCTCGGATGGGTGGAATGAGCAGTTCTTC.

This clonotype was seen only a few times. For the CDR3, the DNA is TGTGCCAGCAGCTTGGGGGTCATGAGCGCTGAAGCTTTCTTT. It specifies CASSLGVMSAEAFF. The chain couples TRBV7-9 to TRBJ1-1; possibly TRBD1 for D (5 bases). Per germline, CDR1 SEHNR and CDR2 FQNEAQ (reference sequence). This CDR3 comprises 14 residues. V was cut by 3 bases and J by 6 bases, with 14 bases left in between.

V gene TRBV13 combines with J gene TRBJ2-7, with D perhaps matching TRBD1 (6 bases). The V gene lost 5 bases and the J gene lost 4 bases, with 12 bases spanning the gap. Germline CDR1 reads PRHDT; CDR2 reads FYEKMQ (reference sequence). There are 13 residues in the CDR3. The CDR3 sequence is CASSEQGGYEQYV. CDR3 bases: TGTGCCAGCAGCGAACAGGGCGGGTACGAGCAGTACGTC.

The V and J genes are TRBV6-2 or TRBV6-3 and TRBJ1-2, with 8 bases fitting TRBD1. The CDR3 covers 13 residues. Trimming took 5 bases from V and 4 from J; bases not matched to a gene: 3. From germline, CDR1 is MNHEY and CDR2 SVGEGT. The CDR3 reads CASSEQGAYGYTF. The CDR3 coding sequence is TGTGCCAGCAGTGAGCAGGGGGCCTATGGCTACACCTTC.

A few counts support this clonotype. This chain links TRBV5-1 with TRBJ1-5; 10 bases fit TRBD1. The V segment lost 4 bases and the J segment 6 bases; nucleotides outside the gene matches: 7. This CDR3 contains 15 residues. CDR1 SGHRS and CDR2 YFSETQ come from the germline V gene. As DNA, the CDR3 is TGCGCCAGCAGCCCAGGACAGGGGGGGGTTCAGCCCCAGCATTTT. Translation: CASSPGQGGVQPQHF.

The V call is TRBV28, the J call TRBJ1-1, with D tentatively TRBD1 (6 bases). The V and J ends lost 6 bases and 3 bases respectively, with 14 bases between them. Germline assignment: CDR1 MDHEN and CDR2 SYDVKM. The CDR3 length is 14 residues. The CDR3 DNA is TGTGCCAGCAGGCCCAGGGGTTATTACACTGAAGCTTTCTTT. Translation gives CASRPRGYYTEAFF.